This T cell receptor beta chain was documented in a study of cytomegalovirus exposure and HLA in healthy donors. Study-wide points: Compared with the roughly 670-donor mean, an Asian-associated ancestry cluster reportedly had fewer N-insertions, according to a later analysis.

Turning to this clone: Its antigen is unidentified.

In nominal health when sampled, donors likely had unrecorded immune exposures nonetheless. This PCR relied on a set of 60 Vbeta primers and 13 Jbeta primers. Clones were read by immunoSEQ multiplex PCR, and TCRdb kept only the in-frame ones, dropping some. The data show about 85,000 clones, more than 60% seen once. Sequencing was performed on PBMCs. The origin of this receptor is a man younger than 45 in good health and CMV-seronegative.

CDR3 residues: CASSYIGTGPHEQYF. CDR3 nucleotide sequence: TGTGCCAGCAGTTACATCGGGACAGGGCCCCACGAGCAGTACTTC. This chain uses TRBV6-6 with TRBJ2-7; 9 nucleotides agree with TRBD1. V lost 2 bases and J lost 5; bases outside the gene matches: 7. There are 15 residues in the CDR3. Germline V gene data show CDR1 as MNHNY and CDR2 as SVGAGI (reference sequence).